One sample yielded the 29 T cell receptor beta chains listed below, sequenced in a study of CD8 T cells in Susac syndrome. A quantity of about 0.5 to 1 ug RNA underwent reverse transcription using random hexamers. TCRdb redid the calling of the immunoSEQ multiplex PCR reads with MiXCR, one entry per CDR3 protein. The sample holds roughly 200,000 distinct CDR3 sequences, approximately 94% seen once. Specimen: CD4+ T cells from PBMCs. These receptor sequences come from a human donor in good health.

The chain carries TRBV4-3 and TRBJ2-7; 7 nucleotides match TRBD1. The CDR3 runs 14 residues. The germline gives CDR1 LGHNA, CDR2 YSLEER. The ends lost 0 bases at V and 3 bases at J; junction bases unmatched: 2. In DNA form, the CDR3 reads TGCGCCAGCAGCCAAGAGTCAGGGGGCTACGAGCAGTACTTC. Its protein is CASSQESGGYEQYF.

The chain employs TRBV9 and TRBJ2-7; 12 bases are a match to TRBD2. Germline assignment: CDR1 SGDLS and CDR2 YYNGEE. V was clipped by 3 bases and J by 5 bases; unmatched bases: 9. This CDR3 is built from 16 residues. The CDR3 DNA follows: TGTGCCAGCAGCGCTACATTGCGGACTAGCGGGAACGAGCAGTACTTC. Translation gives CASSATLRTSGNEQYF. Looking up the rest from reference TRBV9 and TRBJ2-7 gives the full variable domain: DSGVTQTPKHLITATGQRVTLRCSPRSGDLSVYWYQQSLDQGLQFLIQYYNGEERAKGNILERFSAQQFPDLHSELNLSSLELGDSALYFCASSATLRTSGNEQYFGPGTRLTVT.

The rearrangement uses TRBV18 and TRBJ2-1; D possibly corresponds to TRBD1 (5 bases). CDR1 and CDR2 (germline): KGHSH, LQKENI. Trimming cost V 4 bases and J 9 bases, with 10 bases left between them. This CDR3 is built from 12 residues. The CDR3 loop reads CASSLQGSEQFF. The CDR3 DNA follows: TGTGCCAGCTCACTTCAGGGAAGTGAGCAGTTCTTC.

The J gene is TRBJ1-5, the V gene TRBV19; 8 nucleotides line up with TRBD1. Germline CDR1 is LNHDA and CDR2 is SQIVND (reference sequence). V lost 4 bases and J lost 6; bases outside the gene matches: 5. This CDR3 has 14 amino acids. CDR3 DNA sequence: TGTGCCAGTAGTACCACAGGGGGGACTCAGCCCCAGCATTTT. Encoded protein: CASSTTGGTQPQHF.

V is TRBV20-1 and J is TRBJ2-7, with D possibly being TRBD1 (6 bases). V dropped 4 bases and J dropped 2 bases, with 9 bases sitting between them. The CDR3 runs 12 residues. CDR1 is DFQATT and CDR2 is SNEGSKA in the germline V gene (reference sequence). The CDR3 loop is CSAKGDTYEQYF. In nucleotides, the CDR3 is TGCAGTGCTAAAGGGGACACCTACGAGCAGTACTTC.

The chain joins TRBV20-1 to TRBJ2-7, with D possibly TRBD1 on 6 matching bases. The CDR3 is made up of 15 amino acids. Per the germline V gene, CDR1 is DFQATT and CDR2 is SNEGSKA (reference sequence). Between the trimmed V and J ends, which lost 6 bases and 2 bases, there was a span of 20 bases. CDR3 in DNA: TGCAGTGCCATGGACTCCGGGACACCACCCTACGAGCAGTACTTC. Translating it yields CSAMDSGTPPYEQYF.

V gene TRBV12-3 or TRBV12-4 combines with J gene TRBJ2-2; the match to TRBD2 covers 12 bases. Trimming removed 3 bases from V and 4 bases from J; junction bases left unmatched: 3. This CDR3 comprises 16 residues. The CDR3 region is CASSLTSGSITGELFF. The DNA for the CDR3 is TGTGCCAGCAGTTTGACTAGCGGGAGTATCACCGGGGAGCTGTTTTTT.

The V call is TRBV19, the J call TRBJ1-1; a possible D gene is TRBD1 (6 bases). Trimming took 1 base from V and 0 from J, leaving 9 bases between them. This CDR3 has 15 amino acids. CDR1 is LNHDA and CDR2 is SQIVND in the germline V gene (reference sequence). The CDR3 DNA reads TGTGCCAGTAGTATAGTGCAGGGGATGAACACTGAAGCTTTCTTT. Residues: CASSIVQGMNTEAFF.

This rearrangement joins TRBV9 to TRBJ2-1, with D possibly TRBD2 on 6 matching bases. The CDR3 is 15 amino acids. Trimming removed 4 bases from V and 9 bases from J, with 20 bases in between. Germline V lookup: CDR1 SGDLS, CDR2 YYNGEE. The CDR3 nucleotides read TGTGCCAGCAGCTCTGAGGCTAGCGCGGTAGGTGAGCAGTTCTTC. Protein product: CASSSEASAVGEQFF.

The V and J genes are TRBV6-1 and TRBJ1-2; possible D gene TRBD1, 6 bases. V lost 7 bases and J lost 8, with 17 bases in between. The CDR3 loop spans 13 amino acids. Germline CDR1 MNHNS, CDR2 SASEGT. The CDR3 protein is CASKWGGGSGYTF. The CDR3 coding sequence is TGTGCCAGCAAATGGGGAGGGGGTAGCGGCTACACCTTC.

Only one count was recorded for this clonotype. This rearrangement joins TRBV18 to TRBJ1-3, with D hard to call. The germline gives CDR1 KGHSH, CDR2 LQKENI. The V end lost 4 bases, the J end lost 4 bases, and 11 bases lay between the germline ends. This CDR3 region has 14 residues. The CDR3 protein is CASSLGPDGNTIYF. In DNA form, the CDR3 reads TGTGCCAGCTCACTCGGCCCCGACGGAAACACCATATATTTT.

The chain recombines TRBV20-1 with TRBJ1-2; no clear D. Germline V gene lookup returns CDR1 DFQATT and CDR2 SNEGSKA (reference sequence). The CDR3 consists of 15 residues. V lost 0 bases, J lost 3 bases, and 14 bases lay in between. The CDR3 DNA is TGCAGTGCTAGAGAAACTGCCCTACGGGACTATGGCTACACCTTC. Protein sequence: CSARETALRDYGYTF.

The chain employs TRBV6-2 or TRBV6-3 and TRBJ2-3; possibly TRBD1 or TRBD2 for D (5 bases each). V was clipped by 6 bases and J by 2 bases, with 12 bases between them. CDR1 is MNHEY, CDR2 SVGEGT, per germline. The CDR3 loop spans 14 amino acids. The CDR3 nucleotides read TGTGCCAGCAGGGTGAGGGGTTACACAGATACGCAGTATTTT. This translates into CASRVRGYTDTQYF.

This clonotype was seen only once. This rearrangement joins TRBV29-1 to TRBJ2-6, with unresolved D. Trimming removed 3 bases at V and 4 bases at J, with 10 bases between. Germline CDR1 reads SQVTM; CDR2 reads ANQGSEA. This CDR3 spans 14 amino acids. CDR3 nucleotide sequence: TGCAGCGTTGAGTGGCAGGTAGGGGCCAACGTCCTGACTTTC. Protein: CSVEWQVGANVLTF.

The chain carries TRBV3-1 and TRBJ2-3; tentative D call: TRBD2 (5 bases). CDR1 and CDR2 (germline): LGHDT, YNNKEL (reference sequence). The CDR3 consists of 14 residues. Trimming stripped 6 bases from V and 2 bases from J, with 12 bases between. DNA for the CDR3: TGTGCCAGCAGGGGTCGACTATCCACAGATACGCAGTATTTT. It codes for CASRGRLSTDTQYF.

The J gene is TRBJ2-7, the V gene TRBV5-1, with 7 bases lining up with TRBD1. Germline assignment: CDR1 SGHRS and CDR2 YFSETQ. The CDR3 sequence is 15 residues long. The V gene end was trimmed by 4 bases and the J gene end by 5 bases; junction bases not matched to a gene: 12. CDR3 protein: CASSIRPGTEDEQYF. CDR3 in DNA: TGCGCCAGCAGCATAAGACCGGGGACAGAGGACGAGCAGTACTTC. The full variable domain, its missing parts supplied by reference TRBV5-1 and TRBJ2-7, is KAGVTQTPRYLIKTRGQQVTLSCSPISGHRSVSWYQQTPGQGLQFLFEYFSETQRNKGNFPGRFSGRQFSNSRSEMNVSTLELGDSALYLCASSIRPGTEDEQYFGPGTRLTVT.

This sequence joins TRBV28 and TRBJ1-3; tentatively, D is TRBD1 (5 bases). The CDR3 loop spans 16 amino acids. Looked up from germline, CDR1 is MDHEN and CDR2 is SYDVKM. Between the trimmed V and J ends, which lost 3 bases and 2 bases, there was a span of 14 bases. The CDR3 region is CASSFSRSRAGNTIYF. The CDR3 coding sequence is TGTGCCAGCAGTTTTTCTCGATCCAGGGCTGGAAACACCATATATTTT.

The chain recombines TRBV4-2 with TRBJ2-7; possibly TRBD2 for D (6 bases). The CDR3 covers 14 residues. Germline V gene data show CDR1 as LGHNA and CDR2 as YNFKEQ. The germline V and J ends were trimmed by 0 bases and 2 bases, with 8 bases remaining between them. The CDR3, as DNA: TGTGCCAGCAGCCAAGAGGCGGGACCCTACGAGCAGTACTTC. This translates into CASSQEAGPYEQYF.

This clonotype was detected only once. For the CDR3, the DNA is TGTGCCAGCAGCGAATCTAGCGGGAAGCAGTTCTTC. Protein: CASSESSGKQFF. V and J are TRBV9 and TRBJ2-1; 9 nucleotides match TRBD2. J gave up 11 bases and V 3 bases, and 3 bases lay outside the gene matches. Germline assignment: CDR1 SGDLS and CDR2 YYNGEE. This CDR3 comprises 12 residues.

The CDR3 loop reads CSVAAMLINTQYF. The CDR3 nucleotides are TGCAGCGTTGCAGCGATGTTAATAAATACGCAGTATTTT. The chain has TRBV29-1 and TRBJ2-3; D not resolved. Trimming left V 4 bases short and J 7 bases short, with 15 bases between. Germline CDR1 is SQVTM and CDR2 is ANQGSEA. CDR3 length equals 13 residues.

The J gene is TRBJ1-5, the V gene TRBV20-1, with no clear D. Germline CDR1 is DFQATT and CDR2 is SNEGSKA (reference sequence). The CDR3 has 16 amino acids. V gave up 6 bases and J gave up 0 bases, with 18 bases separating them. The CDR3 reads CSARPPVGNSNQPQHF. The DNA for the CDR3 is TGCAGTGCCAGACCCCCAGTGGGGAATAGCAATCAGCCCCAGCATTTT.

This clonotype was picked up one time. This sequence joins TRBV3-1 and TRBJ1-5; D not certain. The CDR3 is 12 amino acids. CDR1 is LGHDT and CDR2 is YNNKEL in the germline V gene (reference sequence). The V end was cut by 2 bases, the J end by 11 bases, with 10 bases between. CDR3 region: CASSQRTGAQHF. The CDR3 nucleotides are TGTGCCAGCAGCCAACGTACCGGGGCCCAGCATTTT.

The V call is TRBV5-1, the J call TRBJ2-1; D perhaps matches TRBD2 (5 bases). The CDR3 totals 14 residues. V was cut by 0 bases and J by 6 bases, with 10 bases left in between. CDR1 and CDR2 from the germline V gene are SGHRS and YFSETQ. The CDR3 DNA follows: TGCGCCAGCAGCTTGGAGGGAGAATTCAATGAGCAGTTCTTC. It yields the protein CASSLEGEFNEQFF. Combining the CDR3 with reference TRBV5-1 and TRBJ2-1 gives the whole variable domain KAGVTQTPRYLIKTRGQQVTLSCSPISGHRSVSWYQQTPGQGLQFLFEYFSETQRNKGNFPGRFSGRQFSNSRSEMNVSTLELGDSALYLCASSLEGEFNEQFFGPGTRLTVL.

This chain links TRBV18 with TRBJ2-7; the D gene is possibly TRBD2 (5 bases). This CDR3 is built from 14 residues. V was pared by 0 bases and J by 2 bases, with 8 bases between. CDR1 and CDR2 (germline): KGHSH, LQKENI. The CDR3, as DNA: TGTGCCAGCTCACCACCTTTCGGGGCCTACGAGCAGTACTTC. Translation gives CASSPPFGAYEQYF.

V is TRBV13 and J is TRBJ2-1; TRBD2 agrees at 12 bases. Looked up from germline, CDR1 is PRHDT and CDR2 is FYEKMQ (reference sequence). This CDR3 is 16 amino acids long. With 6 bases clipped from V and 9 bases from J, the junction kept 12 bases outside the gene matches. CDR3 sequence (DNA): TGTGCCAGCAGTCAAAGACTAGCGGGAGCGGGTGGTGAGCAGTTCTTC. Its translation: CASSQRLAGAGGEQFF.

V usage is TRBV29-1 and J usage is TRBJ2-1, with a weak D call TRBD2 (7 bases). The germline V and J ends were trimmed by 0 bases and 3 bases, with 15 bases remaining between them. CDR3 length: 16 amino acids. From germline, CDR1 is SQVTM and CDR2 ANQGSEA. The CDR3 DNA is TGCAGCGTTGAAGAAGGGGGGGCAGAAGTCTACAATGAGCAGTTCTTC. Protein: CSVEEGGAEVYNEQFF.

The J gene is TRBJ2-5, the V gene TRBV20-1; TRBD1 or TRBD2 may be the D gene (5 bases each). The germline V gene encodes CDR1 DFQATT and CDR2 SNEGSKA (reference sequence). This CDR3 comprises 15 residues. Trimming shortened V by 0 bases and J by 1 base, and 12 bases separated the two germline ends. CDR3 loop: CSARDPGRSQETQYF. The CDR3 DNA is TGCAGTGCTAGAGACCCGGGACGGAGCCAAGAGACCCAGTACTTC.

This clonotype was observed a handful of times. This chain connects TRBV7-2 to TRBJ2-5; D not certain. CDR3 length equals 13 residues. Looked up from germline, CDR1 is SGHTA and CDR2 is FQGNSA. Trimming pared 5 bases from V and 0 bases from J, leaving 7 bases between. The CDR3 sequence is CASSPTYQETQYF. In DNA form, the CDR3 reads TGTGCCAGCAGCCCCACGTACCAAGAGACCCAGTACTTC.

V gene TRBV18 combines with J gene TRBJ2-3, with 13 bases aligning to TRBD2. Germline V gene sequence: CDR1 KGHSH, CDR2 LQKENI. The CDR3 is made up of 18 amino acids. The J segment lost 3 bases and the V segment lost 5 bases, leaving 11 bases of the junction unmatched. CDR3 protein: CASSWKLLAGGRTDTQYF. The CDR3 bases are TGTGCCAGCTCATGGAAGTTACTAGCGGGAGGGAGGACAGATACGCAGTATTTT. The full variable domain, with the rest looked up from reference TRBV18 and TRBJ2-3, is NAGVMQNPRHLVRRRGQEARLRCSPMKGHSHVYWYRQLPEEGLKFMVYLQKENIIDESGMPKERFSAEFPKEGPSILRIQQVVRGDSAAYFCASSWKLLAGGRTDTQYFGPGTRLTVL.